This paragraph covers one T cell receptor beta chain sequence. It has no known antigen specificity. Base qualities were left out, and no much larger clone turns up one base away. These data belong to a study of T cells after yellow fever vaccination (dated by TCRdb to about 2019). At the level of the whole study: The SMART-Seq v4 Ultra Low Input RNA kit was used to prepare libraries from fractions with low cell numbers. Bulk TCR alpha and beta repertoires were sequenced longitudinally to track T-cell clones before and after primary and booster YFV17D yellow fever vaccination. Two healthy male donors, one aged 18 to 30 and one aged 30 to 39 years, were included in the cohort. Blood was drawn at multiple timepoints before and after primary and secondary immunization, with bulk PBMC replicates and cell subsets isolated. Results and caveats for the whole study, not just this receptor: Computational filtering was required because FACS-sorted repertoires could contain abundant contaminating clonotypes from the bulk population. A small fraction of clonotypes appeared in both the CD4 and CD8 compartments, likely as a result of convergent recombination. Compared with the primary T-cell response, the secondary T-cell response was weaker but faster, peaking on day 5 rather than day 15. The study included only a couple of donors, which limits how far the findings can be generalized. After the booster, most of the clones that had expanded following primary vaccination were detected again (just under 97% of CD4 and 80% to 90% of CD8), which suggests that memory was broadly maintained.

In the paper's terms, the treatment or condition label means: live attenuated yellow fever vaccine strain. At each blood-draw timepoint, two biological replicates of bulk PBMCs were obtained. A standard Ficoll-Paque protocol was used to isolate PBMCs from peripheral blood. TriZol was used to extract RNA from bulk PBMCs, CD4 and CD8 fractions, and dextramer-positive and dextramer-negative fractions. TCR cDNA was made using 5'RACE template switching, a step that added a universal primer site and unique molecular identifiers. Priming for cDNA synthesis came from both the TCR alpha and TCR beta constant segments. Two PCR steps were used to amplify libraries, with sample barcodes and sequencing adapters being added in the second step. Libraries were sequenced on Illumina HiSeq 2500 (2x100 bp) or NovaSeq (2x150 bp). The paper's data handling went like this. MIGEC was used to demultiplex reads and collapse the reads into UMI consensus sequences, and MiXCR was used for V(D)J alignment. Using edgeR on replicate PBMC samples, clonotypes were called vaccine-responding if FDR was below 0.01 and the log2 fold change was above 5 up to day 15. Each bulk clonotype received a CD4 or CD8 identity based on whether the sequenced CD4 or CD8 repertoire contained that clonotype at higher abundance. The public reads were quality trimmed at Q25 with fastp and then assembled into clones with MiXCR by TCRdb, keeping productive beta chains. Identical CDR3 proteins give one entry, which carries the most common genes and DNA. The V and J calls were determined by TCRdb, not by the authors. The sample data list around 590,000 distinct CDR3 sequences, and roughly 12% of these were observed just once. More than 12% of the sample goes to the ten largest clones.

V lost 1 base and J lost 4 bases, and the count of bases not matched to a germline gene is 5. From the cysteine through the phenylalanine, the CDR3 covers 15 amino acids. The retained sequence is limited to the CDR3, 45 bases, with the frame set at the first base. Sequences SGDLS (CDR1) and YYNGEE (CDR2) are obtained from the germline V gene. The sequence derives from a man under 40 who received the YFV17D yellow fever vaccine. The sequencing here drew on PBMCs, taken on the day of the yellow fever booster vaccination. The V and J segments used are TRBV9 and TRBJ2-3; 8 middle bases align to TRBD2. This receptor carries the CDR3 CASSVTGGPPDTQYF. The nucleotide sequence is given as TGTGCCAGCAGCGTAACGGGAGGGCCCCCAGATACGCAGTATTTT.